The 27 T cell receptor beta chains presented below share a single source sample, sequenced in a study of vaccination and CD4 T cells after COVID-19. These receptors have no known antigen. The study sequenced cultured CD4+ T cell DNA using the Oncomine TCR Beta short-read assay. TCRdb re-derived calls from the PCR reads in MiXCR, one entry per CDR3 protein. The table lists 7,500 to 10,000 distinct CDR3 sequences, 55% to 65% of them singletons. Treatment denoted: approximately nine-day PBMC culture with coronavirus spike peptide pools or control peptides (ViraFEST assay). Sample: cultured CD4+ T cells from blood, taken after SARS-CoV-2 vaccination. These receptors were taken from a human donor with COVID-19.

The chain links TRBV4-2 to TRBJ1-6; 7 bases agree with TRBD1. This CDR3 is built from 14 residues. Trimming took 1 base from V and 8 from J; bases not matched to a gene: 2. Germline CDR1 LGHNA, CDR2 YNFKEQ. The CDR3 loop reads CASSQGTGHSPLHF. The CDR3 coding sequence is TGTGCCAGCAGCCAAGGGACAGGCCATTCACCCCTCCACTTT.

This clonotype has only one observation. The chain is built from TRBV6-2 or TRBV6-3 and TRBJ2-1, with D uncertain. V lost 2 bases, J lost 0 bases, and 8 bases lay in between. The CDR3 has 15 residues. The germline V gene has CDR1 MNHEY and CDR2 SVGEGT. CDR3 region: CASSYDGFSYNEQFF. CDR3 nucleotides: TGTGCCAGCAGTTACGATGGCTTCTCCTACAATGAGCAGTTCTTC.

The chain recombines TRBV5-8 with TRBJ1-1; D is unresolved. Trimming took 0 bases from V and 1 from J, leaving 10 bases between them. Germline assignment: CDR1 SGHTS and CDR2 YDEGEE. This CDR3 comprises 15 residues. The CDR3 DNA reads as TGTGCCAGCAGCTTGGATCTGGGAAAGAACACTGAAGCTTTCTTT. This translates into CASSLDLGKNTEAFF.

The chain joins TRBV7-8 to TRBJ2-7; 7 bases fit TRBD1. With V trimmed by 6 bases and J by 2 bases, 7 bases remained unmatched. CDR1 and CDR2 from the germline V gene are SGHVS and FQNEAQ. The CDR3 is made up of 14 amino acids. In nucleotides, the CDR3 is TGTGCCAGCAGTTTCCGGGACAGAGCCTACGAGCAGTACTTC. It is translated as CASSFRDRAYEQYF.

The sample holds a few counts of this clonotype. The chain carries TRBV20-1 and TRBJ2-7; no firm D call. CDR1 and CDR2 (germline): DFQATT, SNEGSKA (reference sequence). The CDR3 runs to 12 residues. Trimming pared 5 bases from V and 3 bases from J, leaving 11 bases between. This CDR3 reads CSAAVYDYEQYF. CDR3 nucleotide sequence: TGCAGTGCTGCCGTCTACGACTACGAGCAGTACTTC.

This rearrangement joins TRBV19 to TRBJ2-5; D tentatively reads TRBD1 or TRBD2 (5 bases each). V was cut by 7 bases and J by 7 bases, with 13 bases left in between. The CDR3 loop spans 12 amino acids. In germline, CDR1 is LNHDA, CDR2 SQIVND (reference sequence). DNA of the CDR3: TGTGCCAGTACGGGTGGGGGTACGACCCAGTACTTC. Amino acids: CASTGGGTTQYF.

This rearrangement joins TRBV19 to TRBJ2-5; possibly TRBD1 for D (5 bases). The CDR3 extends over 13 amino acids. Germline-derived CDR1 and CDR2 are LNHDA and SQIVND (reference sequence). V was cut by 5 bases and J by 2 bases, with 9 bases left in between. The CDR3 region has the DNA TGTGCCAGTAGTGTACAGGCTCAAGAGACCCAGTACTTC. The encoded protein is CASSVQAQETQYF.

The chain couples TRBV20-1 to TRBJ1-2; perhaps TRBD1 as D (5 bases). Per the germline V gene, CDR1 is DFQATT and CDR2 is SNEGSKA (reference sequence). Trimming took 4 bases from V and 3 from J, leaving 15 bases between them. The CDR3 is 14 amino acids. CDR3: CSANRPPGDYGYTF. CDR3 coding DNA: TGCAGTGCTAACAGGCCCCCGGGGGACTATGGCTACACCTTC.

Comment on this clonotype: The germline gene is not matched at one end of the junction; a read error may be the cause. The chain combines TRBV7-2 with TRBJ2-3; unclear D gene. Germline CDR1 SGHTA, CDR2 FQGNSA. The CDR3 consists of 11 residues. CDR3 protein: CASGLADTQYF. The DNA of the CDR3 is TGTGCCAGCGGCTTGGCGGATACGCAGTATTTT.

The genes are TRBV14 and TRBJ1-2; D gene ambiguous. Germline assignment: CDR1 SGHDN and CDR2 FVKESK. Trimming shortened V by 2 bases and J by 13 bases, and 5 bases separated the two germline ends. The CDR3 has 9 residues. The CDR3 DNA follows: TGTGCCAGCAGCCAATGCTGCACCTTC. Translating gives CASSQCCTF.

This clonotype was counted between two and nine times. The genes are TRBV7-9 and TRBJ1-6; perhaps TRBD1 as D (5 bases). With 3 bases removed from V and 8 bases from J, the gap between germline ends came to 14 bases. The CDR3 extends over 15 amino acids. Germline lookup yields CDR1 SEHNR and CDR2 FQNEAQ (reference sequence). The CDR3: CASSFGGPKDSPLHF. The CDR3, as DNA: TGTGCCAGCAGCTTTGGGGGACCTAAGGATTCACCCCTCCACTTT.

This clonotype was counted a few times. V is TRBV28 and J is TRBJ1-1, with 7 positions matching TRBD1. Germline CDR1 reads MDHEN; CDR2 reads SYDVKM. The CDR3 contains 16 residues. Trimming at V came to 8 bases and at J to 0 bases, leaving 12 bases not matched to a gene. The CDR3 DNA is TGTGCCAGCGGGGGTGCGGACAGGCGGATGAACACTGAAGCTTTCTTT. This encodes CASGGADRRMNTEAFF.

This sequence joins TRBV7-9 and TRBJ2-2; 7 bases are a match to TRBD1. Per the germline V gene, CDR1 is SEHNR and CDR2 is FQNEAQ (reference sequence). The CDR3 length is 15 residues. J was trimmed by 6 bases and V by 5 bases; bases with no gene match: 9. Here the CDR3 DNA reads TGTGCCAGCAGCCAGGCGAGGGGGCAACCCGGGGAGCTGTTTTTT. Encoded protein: CASSQARGQPGELFF.

The chain uses TRBV7-9 and TRBJ1-2; no reliable D call. Per germline, CDR1 SEHNR and CDR2 FQNEAQ (reference sequence). This CDR3 has 15 amino acids. Between the trimmed V and J ends, which lost 5 bases and 6 bases, there was a span of 19 bases. The CDR3 protein is CASSPSTKPSNGYTF. DNA for the CDR3: TGTGCCAGCAGCCCCTCGACTAAACCATCCAATGGCTACACCTTC.

This chain connects TRBV11-2 to TRBJ2-6; TRBD2 might be the D (6 bases). Germline assignment: CDR1 SGHAT and CDR2 FQNNGV. CDR3 length: 15 amino acids. V was cut by 0 bases and J by 3 bases, with 6 bases left in between. CDR3 sequence reads: CASSLDSGGANVLTF. CDR3 DNA sequence: TGTGCCAGCAGCTTAGATAGCGGTGGGGCCAACGTCCTGACTTTC.

The chain uses TRBV7-2 and TRBJ1-2, with D perhaps TRBD1 (6 bases). The germline V gene encodes CDR1 SGHTA and CDR2 FQGNSA. Deletions cut 1 base from V and 2 bases from J, with 11 bases between. The CDR3 length is 15 residues. In DNA form, the CDR3 reads TGTGCCAGCAGCTTAGGGAGCCAGGGGAACTATGGCTACACCTTC. This sequence encodes CASSLGSQGNYGYTF.

V gene TRBV6-5 combines with J gene TRBJ1-2; D is uncertain. Trimming shortened V by 0 bases and J by 3 bases, and 8 bases separated the two germline ends. CDR3 length: 14 residues. Germline CDR1 and CDR2: MNHEY and SVGAGI. CDR3 sequence (DNA): TGTGCCAGCAGTTACTCAGCGACGGACTATGGCTACACCTTC. Amino acids: CASSYSATDYGYTF.

The chain links TRBV7-9 to TRBJ1-6; maybe TRBD1 (5 bases). From germline, CDR1 is SEHNR and CDR2 FQNEAQ (reference sequence). V dropped 1 base and J dropped 8 bases, with 12 bases sitting between them. The CDR3 is made up of 15 amino acids. CDR3 DNA sequence: TGTGCCAGCAGCTTAGGGGGAGGGGAACATTCACCCCTCCACTTT. It codes for CASSLGGGEHSPLHF.

The chain has TRBV4-2 and TRBJ2-7, with unresolved D. The CDR3 consists of 13 residues. Trimming shortened V by 0 bases and J by 6 bases, and 9 bases separated the two germline ends. Germline CDR1 LGHNA, CDR2 YNFKEQ. CDR3 sequence reads: CASSQDPFAEQYF. The DNA for the CDR3 is TGTGCCAGCAGCCAAGATCCCTTTGCCGAGCAGTACTTC.

The chain recombines TRBV6-1 with TRBJ1-2; D ambiguous. The CDR3 length is 14 residues. Trimming took 6 bases from V and 5 from J, leaving 16 bases between them. Per the germline V gene, CDR1 is MNHNS and CDR2 is SASEGT. The CDR3, as DNA: TGTGCCAGCAGCCTCGGGAGGCAAGGGTATGGCTACACCTTC. Its protein is CASSLGRQGYGYTF.

This clonotype was counted only a few times. The chain couples TRBV2 to TRBJ1-1; D gene uncertain. Germline V CDR1 and CDR2: SNHLY, FYNNEI. The CDR3 loop spans 14 amino acids. The V end was cut by 1 base, the J end by 4 bases, with 10 bases between. This chain's CDR3 is CASSEVAVSTEAFF. CDR3 DNA sequence: TGTGCCAGCAGTGAAGTGGCAGTTTCCACTGAAGCTTTCTTT.

This clonotype showed up just a few times. The chain joins TRBV6-1 to TRBJ1-2; the match to TRBD1 covers 10 bases. With V trimmed by 5 bases and J by 8 bases, 5 bases remained unmatched. Germline V gene sequence: CDR1 MNHNS, CDR2 SASEGT. The CDR3 has 13 amino acids. The CDR3: CASSRDRGFGYTF. CDR3 DNA: TGTGCCAGCAGTCGGGACAGGGGCTTCGGCTACACCTTC.

V usage is TRBV6-1 and J usage is TRBJ2-2; TRBD1 matches at 7 bases. The CDR3 has 14 amino acids. The V gene's germline CDR1 is MNHNS and CDR2 SASEGT. Trimming removed 7 bases from V and 5 bases from J; junction bases left unmatched: 7. The CDR3 coding sequence is TGTGCCAGCAAAAGGACAGGCGGGACCGGGGAGCTGTTTTTT. Amino acid sequence: CASKRTGGTGELFF.

CDR3 DNA: TGTGCCAGCACGGTGAGGGCTGTGGTGGATCAGCCCCAGCATTTT. Protein sequence: CASTVRAVVDQPQHF. This rearrangement joins TRBV6-1 to TRBJ1-5; D is uncertain. Germline assignment: CDR1 MNHNS and CDR2 SASEGT. The CDR3 spans 15 residues. V dropped 7 bases and J dropped 5 bases, with 18 bases sitting between them.

The chain is built from TRBV27 and TRBJ2-3, with unresolved D. V was cut by 6 bases and J by 0 bases, with 4 bases left in between. Germline loops: CDR1 MNHEY, CDR2 SMNVEV (reference sequence). CDR3 length: 12 residues. The CDR3 is CASSRSTDTQYF. CDR3 DNA: TGTGCCAGCAGCCGGAGCACAGATACGCAGTATTTT.

The chain joins TRBV5-1 to TRBJ2-5, with 8 bases that match TRBD2. From germline, CDR1 is SGHRS and CDR2 YFSETQ. After removal of 4 bases from V and 5 bases from J, the junction contained 7 bases not matched to a gene. The CDR3 length is 14 residues. The chain's CDR3 is CASSPQTGGETQYF. The CDR3 DNA follows: TGCGCCAGCAGCCCTCAGACGGGAGGGGAGACCCAGTACTTC.

The chain uses TRBV11-3 and TRBJ2-2; a possible D gene is TRBD2 (6 bases). The length of the CDR3 is 16 residues. The V gene lost 1 base and the J gene lost 1 base, with 10 bases spanning the gap. The germline V gene has CDR1 SGHNT and CDR2 YENEEA. The CDR3 DNA reads TGTGCCAGCAGCTTAGTTGGGGGGAAGAACACCGGGGAGCTGTTTTTT. Translated, it gives CASSLVGGKNTGELFF. The full variable domain, completed using reference TRBV11-3 and TRBJ2-2, is EAGVVQSPRYKIIEKKQPVAFWCNPISGHNTLYWYLQNLGQGPELLIRYENEEAVDDSQLPKDRFSAERLKGVDSTLKIQPAELGDSAVYLCASSLVGGKNTGELFFGEGSRLTVL.